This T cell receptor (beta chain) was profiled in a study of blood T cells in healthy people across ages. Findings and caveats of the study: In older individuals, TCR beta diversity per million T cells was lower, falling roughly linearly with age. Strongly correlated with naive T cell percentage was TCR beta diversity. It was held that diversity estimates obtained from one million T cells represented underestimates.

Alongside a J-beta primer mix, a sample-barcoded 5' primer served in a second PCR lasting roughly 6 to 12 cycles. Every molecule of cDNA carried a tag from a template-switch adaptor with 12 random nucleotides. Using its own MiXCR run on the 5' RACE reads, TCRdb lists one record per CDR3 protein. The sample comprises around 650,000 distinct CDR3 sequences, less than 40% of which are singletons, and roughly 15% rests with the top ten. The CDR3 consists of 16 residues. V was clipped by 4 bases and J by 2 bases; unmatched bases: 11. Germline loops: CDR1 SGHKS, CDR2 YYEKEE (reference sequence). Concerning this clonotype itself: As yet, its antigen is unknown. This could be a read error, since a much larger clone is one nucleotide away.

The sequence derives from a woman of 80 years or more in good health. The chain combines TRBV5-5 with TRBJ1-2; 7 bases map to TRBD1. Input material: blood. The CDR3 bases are TGTGCCAGCAGCCTCGAACCGGGACAGCAAAACTATGGCTACACCTTC. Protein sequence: CASSLEPGQQNYGYTF.